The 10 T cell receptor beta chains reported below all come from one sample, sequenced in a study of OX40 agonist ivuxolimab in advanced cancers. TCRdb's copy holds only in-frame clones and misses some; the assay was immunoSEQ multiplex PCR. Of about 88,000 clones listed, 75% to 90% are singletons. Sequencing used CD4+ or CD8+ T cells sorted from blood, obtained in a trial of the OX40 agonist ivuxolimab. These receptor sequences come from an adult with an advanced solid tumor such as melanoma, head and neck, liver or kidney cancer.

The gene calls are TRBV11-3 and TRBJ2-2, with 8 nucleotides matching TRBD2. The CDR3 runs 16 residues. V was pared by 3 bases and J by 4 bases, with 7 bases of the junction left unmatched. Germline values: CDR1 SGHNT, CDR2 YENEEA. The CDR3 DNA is TGTGCCAGCAGCTTTTATCCGGGAGGGAGCACCGGGGAGCTGTTTTTT. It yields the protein CASSFYPGGSTGELFF.

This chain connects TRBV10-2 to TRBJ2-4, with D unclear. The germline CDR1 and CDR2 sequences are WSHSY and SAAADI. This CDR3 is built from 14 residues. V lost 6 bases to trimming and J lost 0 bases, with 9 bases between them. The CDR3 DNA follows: TGCGCCAGCAGAAATAGTCTAGCCAAAAACATTCAGTACTTC. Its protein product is CASRNSLAKNIQYF.

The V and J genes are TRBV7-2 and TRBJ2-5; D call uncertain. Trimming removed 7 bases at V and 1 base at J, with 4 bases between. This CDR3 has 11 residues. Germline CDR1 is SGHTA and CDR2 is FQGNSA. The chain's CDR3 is CASTAQETQYF. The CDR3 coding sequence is TGTGCCAGCACCGCCCAAGAGACCCAGTACTTC. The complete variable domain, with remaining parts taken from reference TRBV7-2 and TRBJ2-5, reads GAGVSQSPSNKVTEKGKDVELRCDPISGHTALYWYRQSLGQGLEFLIYFQGNSAPDKSGLPSDRFSAERTGGSVSTLTIQRTQQEDSAVYLCASTAQETQYFGPGTRLLVL.

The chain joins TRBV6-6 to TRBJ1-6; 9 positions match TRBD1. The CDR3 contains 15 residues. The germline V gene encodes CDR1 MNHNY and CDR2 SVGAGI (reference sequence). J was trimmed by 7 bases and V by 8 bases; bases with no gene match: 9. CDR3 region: CASGGTGSVNSPLHF. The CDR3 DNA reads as TGTGCCAGCGGGGGGACAGGGTCGGTCAATTCACCCCTCCACTTT.

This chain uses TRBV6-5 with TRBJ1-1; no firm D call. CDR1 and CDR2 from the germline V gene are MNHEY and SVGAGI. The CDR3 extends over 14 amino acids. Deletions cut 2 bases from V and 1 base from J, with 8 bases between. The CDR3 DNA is TGTGCCAGCAGTTACAATTCAAGGAACACTGAAGCTTTCTTT. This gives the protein CASSYNSRNTEAFF.

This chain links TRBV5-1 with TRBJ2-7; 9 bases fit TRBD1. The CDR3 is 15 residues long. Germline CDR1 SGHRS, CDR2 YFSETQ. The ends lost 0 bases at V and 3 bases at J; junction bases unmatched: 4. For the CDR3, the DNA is TGCGCCAGCAGCTTGGTGACAGGGGGGAGCTACGAGCAGTACTTC. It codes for CASSLVTGGSYEQYF.

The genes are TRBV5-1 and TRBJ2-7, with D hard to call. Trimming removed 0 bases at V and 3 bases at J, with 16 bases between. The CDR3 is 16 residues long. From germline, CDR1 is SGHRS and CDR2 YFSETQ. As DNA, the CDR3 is TGCGCCAGCAGCTTGGCCTACCCTGCCACGGACTACGAGCAGTACTTC. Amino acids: CASSLAYPATDYEQYF.

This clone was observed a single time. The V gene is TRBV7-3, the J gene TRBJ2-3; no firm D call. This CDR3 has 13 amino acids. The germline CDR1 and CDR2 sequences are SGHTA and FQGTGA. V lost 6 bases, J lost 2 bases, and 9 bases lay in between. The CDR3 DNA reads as TGTGCCAGCAGTTTACAATACACAGATACGCAGTATTTT. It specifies CASSLQYTDTQYF.

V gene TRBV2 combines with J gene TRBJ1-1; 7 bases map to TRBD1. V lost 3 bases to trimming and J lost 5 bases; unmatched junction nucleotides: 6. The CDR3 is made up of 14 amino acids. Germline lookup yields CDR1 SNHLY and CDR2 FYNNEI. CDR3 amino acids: CASSDRGVGTEAFF. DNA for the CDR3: TGTGCCAGCAGTGACAGGGGGGTAGGGACTGAAGCTTTCTTT. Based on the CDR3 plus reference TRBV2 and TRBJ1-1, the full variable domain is EPEVTQTPSHQVTQMGQEVILRCVPISNHLYFYWYRQILGQKVEFLVSFYNNEISEKSEIFDDQFSVERPDGSNFTLKIRSTKLEDSAMYFCASSDRGVGTEAFFGQGTRLTVV.

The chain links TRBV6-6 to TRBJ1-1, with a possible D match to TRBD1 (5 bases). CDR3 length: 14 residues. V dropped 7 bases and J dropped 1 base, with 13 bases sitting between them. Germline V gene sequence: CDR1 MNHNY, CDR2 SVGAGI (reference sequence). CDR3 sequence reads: CASTNAGGNTEAFF. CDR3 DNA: TGTGCCAGCACCAACGCGGGGGGGAACACTGAAGCTTTCTTT.